Listed here are 27 T cell receptor beta chains from one sample, sequenced in a study of control samples from healthy donors and cancer patients. Sequencing used immunoSEQ multiplex PCR; TCRdb keeps in-frame clones, though not all of them. The sample gives 100,000 to 150,000 clones, roughly nine tenths of which show up once; roughly 1.9% is in the top ten. The sequencing sample was made of blood. The receptor source for this set is a man younger than 35 in good health.

The gene calls are TRBV28 and TRBJ2-7; D not certain. V shed 4 bases and J shed 2 bases, with 9 bases lying between them. CDR1 MDHEN and CDR2 SYDVKM come from the germline V gene. This CDR3 has 13 amino acids. The CDR3 is CASSYGLPYEQYF. The DNA of the CDR3 is TGTGCCAGCAGTTATGGCCTGCCCTACGAGCAGTACTTC.

J is TRBJ2-5 and V is TRBV9, with D uncertain. With 3 bases removed from V and 5 bases from J, the gap between germline ends came to 17 bases. CDR3 size: 15 residues. Per the germline V gene, CDR1 is SGDLS and CDR2 is YYNGEE. The DNA for the CDR3 is TGTGCCAGCAGCGAGGCCCTGGAGCGAACGGAGACCCAGTACTTC. Protein product: CASSEALERTETQYF. Using reference TRBV9 and TRBJ2-5 for the parts outside the CDR3, the full variable domain is DSGVTQTPKHLITATGQRVTLRCSPRSGDLSVYWYQQSLDQGLQFLIQYYNGEERAKGNILERFSAQQFPDLHSELNLSSLELGDSALYFCASSEALERTETQYFGPGTRLLVL.

V usage is TRBV19 and J usage is TRBJ2-5; 11 bases are a match to TRBD1. Germline V lookup: CDR1 LNHDA, CDR2 SQIVND (reference sequence). After removal of 6 bases from V and 4 bases from J, the junction contained 10 bases not matched to a gene. This CDR3 region has 16 residues. The CDR3 region is CASSQTGTGGIETQYF. The CDR3 DNA reads TGTGCCAGTAGCCAGACCGGGACAGGGGGTATAGAGACCCAGTACTTC.

The V call is TRBV19, the J call TRBJ1-3; the D is unclear. The germline gives CDR1 LNHDA, CDR2 SQIVND (reference sequence). CDR3 size: 14 residues. The V end was cut by 7 bases, the J end by 0 bases, with 10 bases between. Here the CDR3 DNA reads TGTGCCAGTAAAGACGGCTTCTCTGGAAACACCATATATTTT. Its translation: CASKDGFSGNTIYF. The whole variable domain, remainder taken from reference TRBV19 and TRBJ1-3, is DGGITQSPKYLFRKEGQNVTLSCEQNLNHDAMYWYRQDPGQGLRLIYYSQIVNDFQKGDIAEGYSVSREKKESFPLTVTSAQKNPTAFYLCASKDGFSGNTIYFGEGSWLTVV.

Here the CDR3 DNA reads TGTGCCAGCAGTACTAACAGGATCATGAACACTGAAGCTTTCTTT. Its translation: CASSTNRIMNTEAFF. The chain has TRBV6-5 and TRBJ1-1, with D possibly matching TRBD1 (5 bases). CDR1 and CDR2 from the germline V gene are MNHEY and SVGAGI. Trimming pared 5 bases from V and 0 bases from J, leaving 13 bases between. The CDR3 runs to 15 residues.

The chain employs TRBV19 and TRBJ1-1; 8 bases map to TRBD1. J gave up 0 bases and V 3 bases, and 3 bases lay outside the gene matches. CDR1 is LNHDA, CDR2 SQIVND, per germline (reference sequence). The CDR3 has 15 residues. The CDR3 bases are TGTGCCAGTAGTATTCAGGACAGGGTGAACACTGAAGCTTTCTTT. This sequence encodes CASSIQDRVNTEAFF.

This clone was picked up many times. The rearrangement uses TRBV12-3 or TRBV12-4 and TRBJ2-2; TRBD1 agrees at 7 bases. There are 13 residues in the CDR3. Trimming took 5 bases from V and 6 from J; bases not matched to a gene: 3. CDR3 in DNA: TGTGCCAGCAGTAACAGGGGTGCCGGGGAGCTGTTTTTT. As protein: CASSNRGAGELFF.

The CDR3 protein is CASTPGGLGPNYGYTF. CDR3 nucleotide sequence: TGTGCCAGCACCCCCGGTGGTCTGGGACCTAACTATGGCTACACCTTC. The V and J genes are TRBV27 and TRBJ1-2; D perhaps matches TRBD1 (5 bases). The CDR3 length is 16 residues. Between the trimmed V and J ends, which lost 7 bases and 0 bases, there was a span of 18 bases. The germline gives CDR1 MNHEY, CDR2 SMNVEV (reference sequence).

The rearrangement links TRBV19 to TRBJ2-5; 8 nucleotides agree with TRBD2. V shed 6 bases, J shed 0 bases, and the junction held 3 bases outside the gene matches. There are 14 residues in the CDR3. The germline V gene has CDR1 LNHDA and CDR2 SQIVND (reference sequence). The CDR3, as DNA: TGTGCCAGTAGCCGACTAGCGTACCAAGAGACCCAGTACTTC. It is translated as CASSRLAYQETQYF.

J is TRBJ2-1 and V is TRBV7-3, with TRBD2 as a possible D gene (6 bases). The V end was cut by 6 bases, the J end by 2 bases, with 11 bases between. CDR3 size: 14 residues. The germline V gene has CDR1 SGHTA and CDR2 FQGTGA. CDR3 sequence reads: CASRLAEPYNEQFF. The CDR3 region has the DNA TGTGCCAGCAGGTTAGCGGAACCCTACAATGAGCAGTTCTTC.

The chain carries TRBV6-5 and TRBJ2-7; 9 bases fit TRBD1. The CDR3 consists of 16 residues. In germline, CDR1 is MNHEY, CDR2 SVGAGI. Trimming at V came to 3 bases and at J to 6 bases, leaving 12 bases not matched to a gene. In DNA form, the CDR3 reads TGTGCCAGCAGTTATCGAGTCGGGACAGGGATAAGCGAGCAGTACTTC. Residues: CASSYRVGTGISEQYF.

The genes are TRBV27 and TRBJ2-2; D gene uncertain. The ends were cut back, 5 bases at V and 8 bases at J, with 15 bases in the middle. There are 14 residues in the CDR3. Looked up from germline, CDR1 is MNHEY and CDR2 is SMNVEV (reference sequence). CDR3 protein: CASSRLSLMGELFF. The CDR3 region has the DNA TGTGCCAGCAGTCGGCTCTCATTGATGGGGGAGCTGTTTTTT.

The V call is TRBV4-1, the J call TRBJ2-2, with TRBD1 as a possible D gene (6 bases). Per the germline V gene, CDR1 is MGHRA and CDR2 is YSYEKL. V was trimmed by 0 bases and J by 4 bases, leaving 15 bases between them. This CDR3 region has 17 residues. CDR3 protein: CASSQDIAQGVTGELFF. CDR3 coding DNA: TGCGCCAGCAGCCAAGATATAGCACAGGGTGTCACCGGGGAGCTGTTTTTT.

CDR3 nucleotides: TGTGCCAGCAGCGTGGGACGTACCTCTGGAAACACCATATATTTT. Its protein product is CASSVGRTSGNTIYF. V is TRBV25-1 and J is TRBJ1-3, with D possibly TRBD1 on 5 matching bases. V shed 6 bases and J shed 0 bases, with 12 bases lying between them. There are 15 residues in the CDR3. Germline CDR1 reads MGHDK; CDR2 reads SYGVNS.

The gene calls are TRBV6-1 and TRBJ2-5; 7 bases align to TRBD1. V trimming: 4 bases; J trimming: 1 base; junction bases outside the gene matches: 9. The CDR3 is 16 amino acids. Germline CDR1 is MNHNS and CDR2 is SASEGT. This CDR3 is CASSAGRGTSQETQYF. As DNA, the CDR3 is TGTGCCAGCAGTGCGGGCAGGGGGACGTCCCAAGAGACCCAGTACTTC.

This clone has just one count. V usage is TRBV11-2 and J usage is TRBJ2-4; D may match TRBD1 or TRBD2 (6 bases each). CDR1 SGHAT and CDR2 FQNNGV come from the germline V gene. The CDR3 is 14 residues long. V dropped 0 bases and J dropped 8 bases, with 11 bases sitting between them. The CDR3 spells CASSLDTGRHIQYF. The CDR3 DNA reads as TGTGCCAGCAGCTTAGATACAGGGAGGCACATTCAGTACTTC.

V usage is TRBV24-1 and J usage is TRBJ1-2; the D gene is possibly TRBD1 (6 bases). Per the germline V gene, CDR1 is KGHDR and CDR2 is SFDVKD. Deletions cut 2 bases from V and 0 bases from J, with 9 bases between. The CDR3 is 15 residues long. The CDR3 DNA is TGTGCCACCAGTGATTCCAGGGGAGCTAACTATGGCTACACCTTC. It codes for CATSDSRGANYGYTF.

This chain connects TRBV5-1 to TRBJ1-4; no definite D call. Germline CDR1 is SGHRS and CDR2 is YFSETQ. The CDR3 is 16 residues long. V was trimmed by 4 bases and J by 5 bases, leaving 18 bases between them. The CDR3 loop is CASSRLIQDPNEKLFF. In DNA form, the CDR3 reads TGCGCCAGCAGCCGATTAATTCAAGACCCGAATGAAAAACTGTTTTTT.

The chain recombines TRBV12-3 or TRBV12-4 with TRBJ1-2, with D unclear. V was cut by 6 bases and J by 13 bases, with 18 bases left in between. The CDR3 is 12 residues long. The CDR3 sequence is CASRRDTAVCTF. The CDR3 coding sequence is TGTGCCAGCAGGAGAGACACCGCCGTGTGCACCTTC.

This clone has a handful of counts. This chain joins TRBV7-3 and TRBJ2-7; possible D gene TRBD2, 6 bases. This CDR3 has 14 residues. Germline V lookup: CDR1 SGHTA, CDR2 FQGTGA. The V end lost 5 bases, the J end lost 7 bases, and 18 bases lay between the germline ends. The chain's CDR3 is CASSSKAGTTEQYF. In DNA form, the CDR3 reads TGTGCCAGCAGCAGTAAAGCGGGTACTACGGAGCAGTACTTC.

The CDR3 sequence is CASRTNRGAEAFF. CDR3 coding DNA: TGTGCCAGCAGGACCAACAGGGGCGCTGAAGCTTTCTTT. The J gene is TRBJ1-1, the V gene TRBV12-3 or TRBV12-4; 7 nucleotides match TRBD1. The CDR3 extends over 13 amino acids. J gave up 6 bases and V 6 bases, and 7 bases lay outside the gene matches.

The genes are TRBV5-1 and TRBJ1-4, with no clear D. CDR1 and CDR2 (germline): SGHRS, YFSETQ. V gave up 3 bases and J gave up 3 bases, with 15 bases separating them. This CDR3 spans 16 amino acids. This CDR3 is CASSSEGLRPNEKLFF. CDR3 DNA: TGCGCCAGCAGCTCAGAAGGGCTGCGTCCTAATGAAAAACTGTTTTTT.

The V call is TRBV4-1, the J call TRBJ2-3; either TRBD1 or TRBD2 may supply D (6 bases each). The CDR3 is 18 residues long. The V gene lost 1 base and the J gene lost 3 bases, with 20 bases spanning the gap. The germline gives CDR1 MGHRA, CDR2 YSYEKL. The CDR3 loop reads CASSQGVLGGGSTDTQYF. The CDR3 nucleotides are TGCGCCAGCAGCCAAGGGGTCTTAGGAGGGGGGAGTACAGATACGCAGTATTTT.

The chain carries TRBV11-3 and TRBJ2-1; tentative D call: TRBD2 (6 bases). The germline gives CDR1 SGHNT, CDR2 YENEEA. The ends were cut back, 3 bases at V and 6 bases at J, with 12 bases in the middle. This CDR3 has 14 amino acids. The CDR3 bases are TGTGCCAGCAGCTTGTCGGGAGCTCTCAATGAGCAGTTCTTC. It translates to CASSLSGALNEQFF.

The CDR3 protein is CASSSQINIQYF. CDR3 nucleotides: TGTGCCAGCAGCTCCCAGATAAACATTCAGTACTTC. The rearrangement links TRBV11-2 to TRBJ2-4; D is ambiguous. Trimming shortened V by 4 bases and J by 6 bases, and 7 bases separated the two germline ends. Looked up from germline, CDR1 is SGHAT and CDR2 is FQNNGV. There are 12 residues in the CDR3.

The chain uses TRBV14 and TRBJ2-3; tentatively, D is TRBD1 (6 bases). The V gene's germline CDR1 is SGHDN and CDR2 FVKESK. Trimming took 2 bases from V and 2 from J, leaving 11 bases between them. The length of the CDR3 is 15 residues. CDR3 residues: CASSQRQADTDTQYF. CDR3 DNA sequence: TGTGCCAGCAGCCAAAGACAGGCCGACACAGATACGCAGTATTTT. The full variable domain, rest sourced from reference TRBV14 and TRBJ2-3, is EAGVTQFPSHSVIEKGQTVTLRCDPISGHDNLYWYRRVMGKEIKFLLHFVKESKQDESGMPNNRFLAERTGGTYSTLKVQPAELEDSGVYFCASSQRQADTDTQYFGPGTRLTVL.

J is TRBJ2-5 and V is TRBV30; 8 bases are a match to TRBD1. The germline V gene has CDR1 GTSNPN and CDR2 SVGIG (reference sequence). Germline trimming cut 2 bases from V and 5 bases from J; bases unmatched to any gene: 7. This CDR3 is built from 14 residues. The CDR3 loop reads CAWSTGTGVETQYF. The DNA for the CDR3 is TGTGCCTGGAGTACCGGGACAGGAGTGGAGACCCAGTACTTC.